This entry lists 17 T cell receptor beta chains sequenced from one sample in a study of metastatic and nonmetastatic thyroid tumors. Prior to thyroid surgery, none of the patients had received any treatment. MiXCR reprocessed the PCR reads for TCRdb. Of about 19,000 clones listed, 16% are singletons. Sequences were obtained from blood. The receptor source for this set is a male donor with papillary thyroid cancer or a benign thyroid nodule (not recorded which). Some clones in this sample may be carry-over from other donors' samples.

This clone was recorded many times. The chain employs TRBV24-1 and TRBJ2-5; D is perhaps TRBD2 (6 bases). CDR3 length: 16 residues. Trimming stripped 1 base from V and 2 bases from J, with 13 bases between. Germline V gene sequence: CDR1 KGHDR, CDR2 SFDVKD. In DNA, the CDR3 is TGTGCCACCAGTGATTTACTCTTCGGGGGTCAAGAGACCCAGTACTTC. Translation gives CATSDLLFGGQETQYF.

This clone was seen repeatedly, ten times or more. The V and J genes are TRBV4-2 and TRBJ2-1; D may be TRBD1 (7 bases). Trimming stripped 4 bases from V and 3 bases from J, with 16 bases between. The length of the CDR3 is 16 residues. The germline CDR1 and CDR2 sequences are LGHNA and YNFKEQ. The CDR3 sequence is CASSPGGRGDYNEQFF. Here the CDR3 DNA reads TGTGCCAGCAGCCCAGGGGGGCGGGGAGACTACAATGAGCAGTTCTTC.

Many counts were recorded for this clone. The genes are TRBV24-1 and TRBJ2-5, with TRBD1 as a possible D gene (6 bases). Deletions cut 6 bases from V and 7 bases from J, with 11 bases between. The germline V gene encodes CDR1 KGHDR and CDR2 SFDVKD. The CDR3 contains 12 residues. CDR3 amino acids: CATSQGLGTQYF. CDR3 coding DNA: TGTGCCACCAGTCAGGGGCTCGGGACCCAGTACTTC.

This clone came up many times. A much larger clone differs by one base, so this may be a read error. The V call is TRBV7-8, the J call TRBJ2-6, with 9 bases matching TRBD1. The CDR3 is 17 amino acids. V was pared by 5 bases and J by 1 base, with 6 bases of the junction left unmatched. The germline V gene encodes CDR1 SGHVS and CDR2 FQNEAQ. The CDR3 DNA reads as TGTGCCAGCAGCACTGGACAGGGGCGATCTGGGGCCAACGTCCTGACTTTC. It encodes CASSTGQGRSGANVLTF. The variable domain in full, with the rest retrieved from reference TRBV7-8 and TRBJ2-6, is GAGVSQSPRYKVAKRGQDVALRCDPISGHVSLFWYQQALGQGPEFLTYFQNEAQLDKSGLPSDRFFAERPEGSVSTLKIQRTQQEDSAVYLCASSTGQGRSGANVLTFGAGSRLTVL.

This clone is termed medium-sized. The gene calls are TRBV4-3 and TRBJ2-6, with TRBD2 as a possible D gene (5 bases). Germline CDR1 reads LGHNA; CDR2 reads YSLEER. This CDR3 has 15 residues. Trimming took off 3 bases at V and 4 bases at J, with 10 bases between the two ends. DNA for the CDR3: TGCGCCAGCAGCCAGAGGGATCTGGGGGCCAACGTCCTGACTTTC. Its protein is CASSQRDLGANVLTF.

This clone was seen ten or more times. The rearrangement joins TRBV19 to TRBJ1-5, with D perhaps matching TRBD1 (6 bases). This CDR3 is built from 13 residues. V was clipped by 7 bases and J by 4 bases, with 11 bases between them. The germline V gene has CDR1 LNHDA and CDR2 SQIVND (reference sequence). In DNA form, the CDR3 reads TGTGCCAGTACCAGGGGTTGGAATCAGCCCCAGCATTTT. Its protein is CASTRGWNQPQHF.

This clone was detected ten times or more. An end of the junction differs from the germline gene, which may be a read error. V and J are TRBV18 and TRBJ2-1; D perhaps matches TRBD1 (5 bases). The CDR3 length is 13 residues. CDR1 and CDR2 (germline): KGHSH, LQKENI. This CDR3 is CASLPGLYNEQFF. CDR3 bases: TGTGCCAGCTTACCAGGGCTTTACAATGAGCAGTTCTTC.

This clone has a count of ten or more. V is TRBV19 and J is TRBJ2-1; 7 nucleotides agree with TRBD2. This CDR3 is built from 18 residues. V shed 3 bases and J 2 bases; nucleotides not matched to a gene: 13. CDR1 is LNHDA and CDR2 is SQIVND in the germline V gene (reference sequence). The CDR3 is CASSITYWSSGPYNEQFF. The CDR3, as DNA: TGTGCCAGTAGTATTACCTATTGGTCTAGCGGTCCCTACAATGAGCAGTTCTTC.

This clone was seen at least ten times. The gene calls are TRBV12-3 or TRBV12-4 and TRBJ2-1; D is uncertain. The CDR3 consists of 13 residues. The ends were cut back, 2 bases at V and 4 bases at J, with 6 bases in the middle. The CDR3 sequence is CASSLTVYNEQFF. The CDR3 DNA reads TGTGCCAGCAGTTTAACAGTATACAATGAGCAGTTCTTC.

The sample holds many counts of this clone. V usage is TRBV19 and J usage is TRBJ1-2, with 9 bases identical to TRBD1. CDR1 LNHDA and CDR2 SQIVND come from the germline V gene (reference sequence). The CDR3 is 14 residues long. Trimming at V came to 4 bases and at J to 6 bases, leaving 6 bases not matched to a gene. The CDR3 loop reads CASSKDRGFDGYTF. The CDR3 region has the DNA TGTGCCAGTAGTAAGGACAGGGGATTTGATGGCTACACCTTC. Using reference TRBV19 and TRBJ1-2 for the parts outside the CDR3, the full variable domain is DGGITQSPKYLFRKEGQNVTLSCEQNLNHDAMYWYRQDPGQGLRLIYYSQIVNDFQKGDIAEGYSVSREKKESFPLTVTSAQKNPTAFYLCASSKDRGFDGYTFGSGTRLTVV.

Many counts were recorded for this clone. The rearrangement links TRBV15 to TRBJ2-7; D is perhaps TRBD1 or TRBD2 (5 bases each). The CDR3 is made up of 13 amino acids. Germline-derived CDR1 and CDR2 are LNHNV and YYDKDF (reference sequence). The germline V and J ends were trimmed by 8 bases and 0 bases, with 11 bases remaining between them. CDR3 sequence: CATGGPYSYEQYF. Here the CDR3 DNA reads TGTGCCACCGGGGGTCCATACTCCTACGAGCAGTACTTC.

This clone was recorded at least ten times. V and J are TRBV10-2 and TRBJ2-7; 8 bases match TRBD2. The junction had 5 bases not matched to a gene; V was cut back by 2 bases and J by 2 bases. CDR3 length: 15 amino acids. From germline, CDR1 is WSHSY and CDR2 SAAADI. In nucleotides, the CDR3 is TGCGCCAGCAGTGAGCAGACTAGCGCCGCCTACGAGCAGTACTTC. Amino acid sequence: CASSEQTSAAYEQYF.

This clone was counted ten times or more. This rearrangement joins TRBV6-2 or TRBV6-3 to TRBJ2-7; 8 nucleotides match TRBD2. V was pared by 7 bases and J by 1 base, with 6 bases of the junction left unmatched. Per germline, CDR1 MNHEY and CDR2 SVGEGT. This CDR3 has 14 amino acids. CDR3 region: CASTDGLASYEQYF. Here the CDR3 DNA reads TGTGCCAGCACCGACGGACTAGCATCCTACGAGCAGTACTTC.

This clone was counted ten times or more. The V call is TRBV6-1, the J call TRBJ2-3, with 7 bases lining up with TRBD1. Per germline, CDR1 MNHNS and CDR2 SASEGT. This CDR3 is 14 amino acids long. J was trimmed by 2 bases and V by 6 bases; bases with no gene match: 5. CDR3 bases: TGTGCCAGCAGGAGGGGGCTGAACACAGATACGCAGTATTTT. It translates to CASRRGLNTDTQYF.

This clone was seen only a few times. This chain joins TRBV28 and TRBJ2-5; perhaps TRBD1 as D (6 bases). In germline, CDR1 is MDHEN, CDR2 SYDVKM. V was trimmed by 7 bases and J by 7 bases, leaving 22 bases between them. The CDR3 contains 15 residues. The CDR3 protein is CASMSYREATVTQYF. DNA for the CDR3: TGTGCCAGCATGTCATACAGGGAAGCCACCGTGACCCAGTACTTC.

The table lists this clone with a few counts. This may arise from a read error, as a much more abundant clone is one base away. Other DNA sequences in the sample encode the same CDR3. This chain links TRBV7-3 with TRBJ2-5; D gene uncertain. Looked up from germline, CDR1 is SGHTA and CDR2 is FQGTGA. The CDR3 extends over 14 amino acids. Trimming removed 2 bases from V and 5 bases from J, with 12 bases in between. This CDR3 is CASSLGPAQETQYF. The CDR3 bases are TGTGCCAGCAGCTTAGGGCCGGCCCAGGAGACCCAGTACTTC.

This clone is labeled as medium-sized. The chain joins TRBV6-1 to TRBJ1-1, with no clear D. Per the germline V gene, CDR1 is MNHNS and CDR2 is SASEGT. Trimming left V 7 bases short and J 11 bases short, with 29 bases between. This CDR3 is built from 16 residues. CDR3 protein: CASTRISGQPSASAFF. The CDR3 DNA sequence: TGTGCCAGCACTCGAATTAGCGGGCAGCCCTCGGCATCGGCTTTCTTT.